This TCR beta chain was documented in a study of blood T cell repertoires in COVID-19 (dated by TCRdb to about 2020). About the study as a whole: The collaborator samples originated in the United States, Italy and Spain and spanned the acute and convalescent phases of COVID-19. The material from the prospective study consisted of cDNA or gDNA derived from T cells, B-cell-depleted T cells, or PBMCs. A de-identified subject ID, COVID-19 status, age in years and sex were almost always included in the sample metadata. Samples came from the ongoing ImmuneRACE study (first 160 participants) plus 1,254 subjects from 6 global collaborators. Subjects who had been exposed to COVID-19, were actively infected with it, or had recovered from it provided the deeply sampled blood TCRbeta repertoires that made up the dataset. Where available, HLA class I and class II types were taken from metadata supplied by the sample provider and were not determined by assay-based typing. The repertoires were released in a freely available public database meant as a resource for research on the immune response to SARS-CoV-2. Broader findings and caveats from the paper: The amount of clinical and demographic metadata varied by source and participant and was provided uncurated.

Looking up the germline V gene yields CDR1 SGHDN and CDR2 FVKESK. Measured from the cysteine to the phenylalanine, the CDR3 is 15 residues long. CDR3 DNA only is kept here, 45 bases in frame from base 1. V trim: 1 base; J trim: 2 bases; unmatched bases: 1. A remark on this clone: It has no known antigen specificity. The record has no base qualities; no much larger clone is one base away.

Each collaborating institution followed its own protocols to collect whole blood in K2EDTA tubes. Collaborator samples were shipped for TCRbeta analysis as frozen whole blood, isolated PBMCs, or DNA extracted from either sample type. TCRbeta CDR3 regions were amplified from genomic DNA using the immunoSEQ Assay, a bias-controlled multiplex PCR. The authors' analysis ran thus. The number of nucleated cells in each sample was estimated by amplification of reference gene primers within the assay. Sequence reads were collapsed and filtered to measure the absolute abundance of every unique TCRbeta CDR3 rearrangement. For each sample, productive Simpson clonality was calculated as the square root of Simpson's diversity index over productive rearrangements. The table comes from immuneACCESS by way of TCRdb, which keeps in-frame sequences with V and J called. Part of the clones is missing from these tables; in studies checked, under half for an unresolved V gene and the rest for unknown reasons. That table is the source of V, J and clone size, and D and trimming were worked out from the DNA. In all, the sample holds approximately 70,000 clones, and about nine tenths of those were seen once. 5% to 6.5% of the sample is held by the ten biggest clonotypes.

The chain employs TRBV14 and TRBJ2-7; 11 middle bases align to TRBD2. Sequenced input: peripheral blood. This sequence was found in a woman between 50 and 59 years old with acute or convalescent COVID-19. This receptor carries the CDR3 CASSQGLAGPYEQYF. The nucleotides are TGTGCCAGCAGCCAAGGACTAGCGGGACCCTACGAGCAGTACTTC.